This TCR beta chain emerged from a study of T cell responses to AZD1222 COVID-19 vaccine (dated by TCRdb to about 2021). About the full investigation: AZD1222 recipients given second doses at about 4 weeks or at about 12 weeks were pooled, since spike-specific TCR depth and breadth were not found to differ between the two schedules. Trial participants were enrolled by age into subgroups of 18-55, 56-69 and 70-plus years, and roughly 150, 30 and 60 TCR-sequenced participants, respectively, were included in these subgroups. A total of over 230 trial participants underwent TCR sequencing, of whom 207 had received two doses of AZD1222 and around 26 had received two doses of the MenACWY control vaccine. General conclusions and limits of the study: After two AZD1222 doses, both the breadth and the depth of spike-specific TCRs were significantly higher than at day 0 and than in MenACWY recipients. In the small 56-69-year group, the increase in depth fell short of significance, most likely because of low power. Participants were mostly white British and included more females than males, and it was suggested by the authors that clonal diversity may have been underestimated. Conclusions about previously exposed vaccinees are limited because only five to seven AZD1222 recipients were SARS-CoV-2 seropositive at baseline. Epitopes outside the regions mutated in the B.1.351 and B.1.1.7 variants were reportedly recognized by nearly half of the unique spike-specific TCRs. Because no day 14 peak-response samples were available, the repertoires could be characterized only after the peak T cell response. Vaccine-associated CD4 TCRs spanned the whole spike protein, with dominant responses in regions 160-218 and 743-854.

The CDR3 regions of human TCRbeta chains were subjected to immunosequencing. The published analysis was carried out like this. Repertoire TCRs were checked for matches against a reference library of SARS-CoV-2-specific TCRs that had been generated using the MIRA antigen-specificity platform. Breadth meant the fraction of unique TCRs that were SARS-CoV-2-associated, whereas depth meant the fraction of total T cells that were SARS-CoV-2-associated. Using the MIRA data, each spike-specific TCR was mapped to the spike region that the TCR reacts to and placed in a CD4 or CD8 class. Log10-transformed breadth and depth values were compared by one-way ANOVA with Sidak's multiple comparisons tests. TCRdb re-hosts the immuneACCESS table, in-frame sequences only. Its copies lack some clones; in the studies checked, an unresolved V gene accounts for under half of them, and the cause for the rest is not known. Clone size and V and J calls were adopted from that table, with D and trimming inferred from the DNA. The sample contains 150,000 or so clones, roughly 89% of them found a single time. The ten largest clones add up to 5% of the sample.

What this sample's time point label stands for: baseline before first vaccination. Samples from vaccinated people were obtained from the UK trials COV001 and COV002, which included a single-blind randomized controlled phase 2/3 trial of AZD1222 (ChAdOx1 nCoV-19) in healthy adults. For TCRbeta chain sequencing, PBMC samples were collected from trial participants at day 0 and at day 28 after the second dose. Taken from cysteine to phenylalanine, the CDR3 has 15 residues. The DNA shown is the 45-base CDR3, in frame from base 1. The germline V gene (reference sequence) specifies LGHDT as CDR1 and YNNKEL as CDR2. The trim is 3 bases for V and 7 bases for J, with a gap of 19 bases between the germline ends. This clone has only one observation. Which antigen it targets is not known. Base qualities are missing; no much larger clone stands one base away.

The chain couples TRBV3-1 (or the pseudogene TRBV3-2) to TRBJ2-7; the D gene is possibly TRBD1, with 5 bases matching. The receptor's source is an adult in good health. The sample in question was peripheral blood, obtained on day 0 of AZD1222 vaccination. The nucleotides read TGTGCCAGCAGCCACTTGCTCGGTGGGGCGCGGGAGCAGTACTTC. It translates to CASSHLLGGAREQYF.